This passage covers 14 T cell receptor beta chains from one sample sequenced in a study of T cell responses to AZD1222 COVID-19 vaccine. Method: immunoSEQ multiplex PCR; TCRdb's copy keeps in-frame clones and lacks some. The sample contains around 150,000 clones, about 93% of which appear only once. Sequencing used peripheral blood, obtained on day 0 of AZD1222 vaccination. The receptors here all came from an adult in good health.

The CDR3 coding sequence is TGTGCCAGCAGCTTAGGGGCGGTTAAGTACCAAGAGACCCAGTACTTC. This translates into CASSLGAVKYQETQYF. This chain uses TRBV7-6 with TRBJ2-5, with unresolved D. The CDR3 has 16 amino acids. Germline V gene sequence: CDR1 SGHVS, CDR2 FNYEAQ. V was clipped by 1 base and J by 0 bases, with 12 bases between them.

This clone was seen only a few times. This sequence joins TRBV4-3 and TRBJ1-5; 7 bases align to TRBD1. CDR1 is LGHNA and CDR2 is YSLEER in the germline V gene. V trimming: 0 bases; J trimming: 6 bases; junction bases outside the gene matches: 8. The CDR3 has 16 amino acids. This CDR3 reads CASSQDWYRGSQPQHF. As DNA, the CDR3 is TGCGCCAGCAGCCAAGATTGGTACAGGGGAAGTCAGCCCCAGCATTTT.

V gene TRBV9 combines with J gene TRBJ2-7; D ambiguous. Germline assignment: CDR1 SGDLS and CDR2 YYNGEE. The CDR3 is 14 amino acids. The V end was cut by 3 bases, the J end by 0 bases, with 10 bases between. CDR3 DNA sequence: TGTGCCAGCAGCGCCCATCGAAGCTCCTACGAGCAGTACTTC. This gives the protein CASSAHRSSYEQYF.

This chain connects TRBV19 to TRBJ1-1; D is ambiguous. The CDR3 sequence is 15 residues long. The germline V gene encodes CDR1 LNHDA and CDR2 SQIVND (reference sequence). V was clipped by 6 bases and J by 2 bases, with 16 bases between them. CDR3 amino acids: CASREGPGSNTEAFF. The CDR3 coding sequence is TGTGCCAGTAGAGAAGGACCGGGATCTAACACTGAAGCTTTCTTT.

About this clone itself: The same CDR3 is also encoded by other DNA sequences in this sample. This sequence joins TRBV28 and TRBJ1-1; 7 bases are shared with TRBD1. Germline V CDR1 and CDR2: MDHEN, SYDVKM. The CDR3 contains 12 residues. The ends lost 10 bases at V and 0 bases at J; junction bases unmatched: 2. Here the CDR3 DNA reads TGTGCCACTGACAGGGTGAACACTGAAGCTTTCTTT. Amino acid sequence: CATDRVNTEAFF. The variable domain in full, with the rest retrieved from reference TRBV28 and TRBJ1-1, is DVKVTQSSRYLVKRTGEKVFLECVQDMDHENMFWYRQDPGLGLRLIYFSYDVKMKEKGDIPEGYSVSREKKERFSLILESASTNQTSMYLCATDRVNTEAFFGQGTRLTVV.

The sample holds one count of this clone. The chain joins TRBV27 to TRBJ2-7; D is possibly TRBD1 or TRBD2 (6 bases each). CDR1 and CDR2 from the germline V gene are MNHEY and SMNVEV (reference sequence). Trimming took 6 bases from V and 4 from J, leaving 16 bases between them. The CDR3 is 14 amino acids. The CDR3: CASSLRGTKYEQYF. For the CDR3, the DNA is TGTGCCAGCAGCCTCCGGGGGACAAAGTACGAGCAGTACTTC.

The chain has TRBV6-2 or TRBV6-3 and TRBJ2-4, with 11 bases that match TRBD2. Trimming took 2 bases from V and 0 from J; bases not matched to a gene: 12. This CDR3 is built from 20 residues. The germline gives CDR1 MNHEY, CDR2 SVGEGT. DNA for the CDR3: TGTGCCAGCAGTTACCTTGGCCTAGCGGGGGGATCCGTAGCCAAAAACATTCAGTACTTC. Encoded protein: CASSYLGLAGGSVAKNIQYF.

This chain uses TRBV21-1 with TRBJ2-1; the table's TRBD2 call for D was not verified on the DNA. TRBV21-1 is a listed pseudogene. CDR3 size: 14 residues. The CDR3 nucleotides are TGTGCCAGCATTAAGGCTAGCGTCTACAATGAGCAGTTCTTC. As protein: CASIKASVYNEQFF.

The chain carries TRBV2 and TRBJ2-5; D remains unclear. V dropped 4 bases and J dropped 1 base, with 16 bases sitting between them. This CDR3 region has 16 residues. Per the germline V gene, CDR1 is SNHLY and CDR2 is FYNNEI. The CDR3 coding sequence is TGTGCCAGCAGTGGAGTACGTAAGGGCCTCCAAGAGACCCAGTACTTC. Translating it yields CASSGVRKGLQETQYF. The full variable domain, with the rest looked up from reference TRBV2 and TRBJ2-5, is EPEVTQTPSHQVTQMGQEVILRCVPISNHLYFYWYRQILGQKVEFLVSFYNNEISEKSEIFDDQFSVERPDGSNFTLKIRSTKLEDSAMYFCASSGVRKGLQETQYFGPGTRLLVL.

The V and J genes are TRBV27 and TRBJ1-6; D is perhaps TRBD1 (5 bases). Germline CDR1 and CDR2: MNHEY and SMNVEV (reference sequence). The CDR3 is 16 amino acids. V was cut by 6 bases and J by 5 bases, with 17 bases left in between. The CDR3 DNA sequence: TGTGCCAGCAGCCGCGGGGCAAGAACGGATAATTCACCCCTCCACTTT. Translating it yields CASSRGARTDNSPLHF.

This clone has just one count. This chain's CDR3 is CASSLGQGIYGYTF. CDR3 sequence (DNA): TGTGCCAGCAGCTTGGGACAGGGTATCTATGGCTACACCTTC. The V gene is TRBV13, the J gene TRBJ1-2; 9 bases are shared with TRBD1. The CDR3 sequence is 14 residues long. Germline lookup yields CDR1 PRHDT and CDR2 FYEKMQ (reference sequence). The J segment lost 4 bases and the V segment lost 3 bases, leaving 3 bases of the junction unmatched.

The V call is TRBV27, the J call TRBJ2-2; D ambiguous. Trimming took off 6 bases at V and 4 bases at J, with 12 bases between the two ends. Per germline, CDR1 MNHEY and CDR2 SMNVEV (reference sequence). The CDR3 runs to 14 residues. The chain's CDR3 is CASSPNSITGELFF. The CDR3 DNA is TGTGCCAGCAGCCCCAACAGTATCACCGGGGAGCTGTTTTTT.

The gene calls are TRBV20-1 and TRBJ2-5; D is unresolved. Germline CDR1 is DFQATT and CDR2 is SNEGSKA (reference sequence). V shed 6 bases and J shed 7 bases, with 12 bases lying between them. The CDR3 loop spans 11 amino acids. The CDR3 spells CSAPDRGTQYF. The CDR3 DNA is TGCAGTGCCCCCGATCGTGGGACCCAGTACTTC.

This chain uses TRBV7-9 with TRBJ1-2; unclear D gene. V dropped 2 bases and J dropped 7 bases, with 11 bases sitting between them. The CDR3 sequence is 13 residues long. Germline values: CDR1 SEHNR, CDR2 FQNEAQ (reference sequence). CDR3: CASSLSRGGGYTF. CDR3 nucleotides: TGTGCCAGCAGCTTATCGCGCGGCGGTGGCTACACCTTC.